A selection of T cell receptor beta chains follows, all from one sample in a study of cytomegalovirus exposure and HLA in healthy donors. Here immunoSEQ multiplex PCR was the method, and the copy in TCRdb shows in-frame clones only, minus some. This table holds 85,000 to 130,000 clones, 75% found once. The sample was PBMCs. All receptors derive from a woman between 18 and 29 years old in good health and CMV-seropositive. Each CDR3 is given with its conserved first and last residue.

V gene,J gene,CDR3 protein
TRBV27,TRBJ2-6,CASSRGQLSSGANVLTF
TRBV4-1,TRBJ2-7,CASSAPGQGYEQYF
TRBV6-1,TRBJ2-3,CASGRGISTDTQYF
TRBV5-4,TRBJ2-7,CASSLEQAPSYEQYF
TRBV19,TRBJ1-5,CASSIQGGNQPQHF
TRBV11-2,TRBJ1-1,CASSLRGQAVTEAFF
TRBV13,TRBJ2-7,CASSSPGQGDYEQYF
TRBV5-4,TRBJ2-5,CASSSKTGKETQYF
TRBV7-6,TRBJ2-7,CASSSTGYNEQYF
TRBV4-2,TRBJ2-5,CASSQDEGTRETQYF
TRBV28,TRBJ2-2,CASSFWGLAGGPGELFF
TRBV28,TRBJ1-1,CASILELNTEAFF
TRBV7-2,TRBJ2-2,CASSPEGTRAGELFF
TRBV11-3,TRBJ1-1,CASSSAGVSEAFF
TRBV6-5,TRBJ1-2,CASSRTGNYGYTF
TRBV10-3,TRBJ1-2,CAISAGTGNYGYTF
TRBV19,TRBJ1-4,CASSMGQGWSNEKLFF
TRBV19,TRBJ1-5,CASSIVAGIDYSNQPQHF
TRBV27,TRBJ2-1,CASSLEAGLSYNEQFF
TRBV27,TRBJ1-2,CASSDGQRFGYTF
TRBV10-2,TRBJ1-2,CASSESQSLNYGYTF
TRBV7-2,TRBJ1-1,CASSLDIMNTEAFF
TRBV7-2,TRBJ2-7,CASSPQPLASIYF
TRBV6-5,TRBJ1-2,CASIDRANYGYTF
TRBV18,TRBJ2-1,CASSPPLIGSYNEQFF
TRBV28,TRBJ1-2,CASSGGGAEKGYTF
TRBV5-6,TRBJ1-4,CASSGTAVNEKLFF
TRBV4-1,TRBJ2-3,CASSQVLASSTDTQYF
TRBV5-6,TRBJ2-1,CASSRTGSYNEQFF
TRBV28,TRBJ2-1,CASRVRDNLVGEQFF
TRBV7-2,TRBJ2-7,CASSLGGGSSYEQYF
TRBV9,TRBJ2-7,CASSVEGGSSYEQYF
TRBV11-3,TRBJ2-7,CASSPGPSYEQYF
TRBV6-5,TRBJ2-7,CASSFPRRGTYEQYF
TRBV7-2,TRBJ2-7,CASSQTGTSDSYEQYF
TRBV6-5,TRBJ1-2,CASSSATGSGFYGYTF
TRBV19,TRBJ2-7,CASSIWAGTRDNEQYF
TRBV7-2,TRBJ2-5,CASSLAMKETQYF
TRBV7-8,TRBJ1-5,CASSLAGGAEQPQNF
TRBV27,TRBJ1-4,CASSFDVTTATNEKLFF
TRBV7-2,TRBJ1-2,CASSLAYRQGQNYGYTF
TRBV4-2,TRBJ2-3,CASSLYGGNTDTQYF
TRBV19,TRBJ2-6,CASSTGSPGRSGANVLTF
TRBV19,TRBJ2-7,CASSIDGAGHSYEQYF
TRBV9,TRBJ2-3,CASSVGRGSSTDTQYF
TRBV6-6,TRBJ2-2,CASSYSRLAGWELFF
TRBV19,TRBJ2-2,CASGLAGAGELFF
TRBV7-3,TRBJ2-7,CASSPSSGPGEQYF
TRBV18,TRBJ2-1,CASSPPGLVFDEQFF
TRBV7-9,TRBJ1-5,CASSLAWDRGEGQPQHF
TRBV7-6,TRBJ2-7,CASSGGTGPREQYF
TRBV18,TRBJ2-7,CASSPQGTHYEQYF
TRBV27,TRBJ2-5,CASSLRFSGTGGGETQYF